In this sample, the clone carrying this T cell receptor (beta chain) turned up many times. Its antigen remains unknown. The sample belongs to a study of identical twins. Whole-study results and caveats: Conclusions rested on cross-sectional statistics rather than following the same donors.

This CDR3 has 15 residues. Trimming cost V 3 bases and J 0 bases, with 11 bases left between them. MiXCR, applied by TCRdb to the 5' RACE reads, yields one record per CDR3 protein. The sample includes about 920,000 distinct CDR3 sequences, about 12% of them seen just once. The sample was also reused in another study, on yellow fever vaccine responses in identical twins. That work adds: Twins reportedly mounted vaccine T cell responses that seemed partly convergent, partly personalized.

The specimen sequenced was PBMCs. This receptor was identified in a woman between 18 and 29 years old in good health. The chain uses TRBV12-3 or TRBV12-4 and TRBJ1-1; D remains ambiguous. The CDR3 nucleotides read TGTGCCAGCAGTTTCGGTAATATTATGAACACTGAAGCTTTCTTT. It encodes CASSFGNIMNTEAFF.